These 18 T cell receptor beta chains were sequenced from one sample in a study of blood T cell repertoires in COVID-19. Generated by immunoSEQ multiplex PCR, the TCRdb table keeps only in-frame clones and is missing some. The repertoire holds approximately 400,000 clones, with more than 65% as singletons. The sequenced sample consisted of peripheral blood. These receptors came from a human donor with acute or convalescent COVID-19. The donor label of this sample is uncertain.

The V gene is TRBV21-1, the J gene TRBJ2-7; the table's TRBD1 call for D was not verified on the DNA. TRBV21-1 is marked as a pseudogene. This CDR3 comprises 14 residues. CDR3 nucleotides: TGTGCCAGCAACTTCCGACAGGGACCCTACGAGCAGTACTTC. Protein product: CASNFRQGPYEQYF.

The CDR3 reads CASSVAQGGITEAFF. CDR3 coding DNA: TGTGCCAGCAGCGTAGCACAGGGGGGGATCACTGAAGCTTTCTTT. The rearrangement links TRBV9 to TRBJ1-1; 8 bases align to TRBD1. J was trimmed by 4 bases and V by 0 bases; bases with no gene match: 5. The V gene's germline CDR1 is SGDLS and CDR2 YYNGEE. The CDR3 sequence is 15 residues long. The full variable domain, its missing parts supplied by reference TRBV9 and TRBJ1-1, is DSGVTQTPKHLITATGQRVTLRCSPRSGDLSVYWYQQSLDQGLQFLIQYYNGEERAKGNILERFSAQQFPDLHSELNLSSLELGDSALYFCASSVAQGGITEAFFGQGTRLTVV.

The rearrangement links TRBV19 to TRBJ1-6, with 8 bases identical to TRBD1. Trimming cost V 8 bases and J 6 bases; bases outside gene matches: 3. In germline, CDR1 is LNHDA, CDR2 SQIVND (reference sequence). CDR3 length equals 13 residues. CDR3 loop: CASADRANSPLHF. For the CDR3, the DNA is TGTGCCAGTGCGGACAGGGCTAATTCACCCCTCCACTTT.

The chain employs TRBV6-5 and TRBJ1-5; no firm D call. Germline assignment: CDR1 MNHEY and CDR2 SVGAGI. V was trimmed by 5 bases and J by 3 bases, leaving 8 bases between them. The CDR3 runs 13 residues. The CDR3 DNA is TGTGCCAGCAGTCCGGTCAACAATCAGCCCCAGCATTTT. This encodes CASSPVNNQPQHF.

The chain carries TRBV15 and TRBJ1-2; 7 bases map to TRBD1. The CDR3 has 15 residues. V was clipped by 1 base and J by 4 bases; unmatched bases: 6. CDR1 and CDR2 from the germline V gene are LNHNV and YYDKDF (reference sequence). The CDR3, as DNA: TGTGCCACCAGCAGAGGACGGGACAGTTTCTATGGCTACACCTTC. The encoded protein is CATSRGRDSFYGYTF.

The chain has TRBV5-1 and TRBJ2-1; 10 bases line up with TRBD2. CDR3 length: 15 amino acids. Losses at the gene ends were 4 bases for V and 2 bases for J; bases not matched to a gene: 3. Looked up from germline, CDR1 is SGHRS and CDR2 is YFSETQ. The CDR3 loop is CASSRTSGTYNEQFF. Written as DNA, the CDR3 is TGCGCCAGCAGCCGGACTAGCGGAACCTACAATGAGCAGTTCTTC.

The chain uses TRBV11-2 and TRBJ2-2; TRBD1 is a possible D gene (6 bases). Trimming took 3 bases from V and 8 from J, leaving 19 bases between them. Germline CDR1 SGHAT, CDR2 FQNNGV. The CDR3 has 16 amino acids. The CDR3, as DNA: TGTGCCAGCAGCTTCGGCAGGGGATACGGCCTAGGGGAGCTGTTTTTT. Its translation is CASSFGRGYGLGELFF.

The chain is built from TRBV2 and TRBJ1-1; D is unclear. CDR1 is SNHLY and CDR2 is FYNNEI in the germline V gene. Trimming took off 7 bases at V and 0 bases at J, with 9 bases between the two ends. The CDR3 consists of 13 residues. CDR3 sequence reads: CASTRHLNTEAFF. CDR3 sequence (DNA): TGTGCCAGCACCCGACACCTGAACACTGAAGCTTTCTTT.

With regard to this clone: This specimen includes other DNA sequences encoding the same CDR3. J is TRBJ2-5 and V is TRBV7-8; 7 positions agree with TRBD1. V shed 1 base, J shed 1 base, and the junction held 0 bases outside the gene matches. Germline assignment: CDR1 SGHVS and CDR2 FQNEAQ. This CDR3 region has 14 residues. The CDR3 DNA is TGTGCCAGCAGCTTAGGGACAGGCCAAGAGACCCAGTACTTC. This codes for CASSLGTGQETQYF.

V is TRBV5-5 and J is TRBJ2-1; 12 bases line up with TRBD2. In germline, CDR1 is SGHKS, CDR2 YYEKEE (reference sequence). The CDR3 spans 17 residues. The trim removed 0 bases at V and 6 bases at J, leaving 7 bases unmatched. CDR3 in DNA: TGTGCCAGCAGCTTGGGCTCACGACTAGCGGGAGCCAATGAGCAGTTCTTC. Translation: CASSLGSRLAGANEQFF.

This clone was observed a few times. The chain couples TRBV19 to TRBJ2-1; 8 bases line up with TRBD2. Germline V gene sequence: CDR1 LNHDA, CDR2 SQIVND (reference sequence). Trimming removed 7 bases from V and 9 bases from J; junction bases left unmatched: 14. The CDR3 runs to 15 residues. The CDR3 region is CASKTGGPLTGEQFF. For the CDR3, the DNA is TGTGCCAGTAAAACGGGGGGGCCTCTTACGGGTGAGCAGTTCTTC.

This clone was detected once. This rearrangement joins TRBV27 to TRBJ1-1; D gene ambiguous. Germline lookup yields CDR1 MNHEY and CDR2 SMNVEV (reference sequence). The V and J ends lost 2 bases and 0 bases respectively, with 10 bases between them. The CDR3 is 15 amino acids. Here the CDR3 reads CASSLNPGMNTEAFF. The CDR3 DNA is TGTGCCAGCAGTTTAAACCCAGGCATGAACACTGAAGCTTTCTTT.

The chain couples TRBV3-1 (or the pseudogene TRBV3-2) to TRBJ2-2; the match to TRBD2 covers 8 bases. This CDR3 is built from 19 residues. CDR1 is LGHDT, CDR2 YNNKEL, per germline (reference sequence). J was trimmed by 0 bases and V by 0 bases; bases with no gene match: 9. CDR3 coding DNA: TGTGCCAGCAGCCAAGACGGTAGCGCGGGAGGTCCGAACACCGGGGAGCTGTTTTTT. Translation gives CASSQDGSAGGPNTGELFF.

The rearrangement links TRBV5-8 to TRBJ2-3; 16 bases map to TRBD2. The CDR3 consists of 17 residues. Germline trimming cut 3 bases from V and 2 bases from J; bases unmatched to any gene: 3. The V gene's germline CDR1 is SGHTS and CDR2 YDEGEE. This chain's CDR3 is CASSSGTSGRATDTQYF. The CDR3 DNA follows: TGTGCCAGCAGCTCCGGGACTAGCGGGAGGGCCACAGATACGCAGTATTTT. Looking up the rest from reference TRBV5-8 and TRBJ2-3 gives the full variable domain: EAGVTQSPTHLIKTRGQQATLRCSPISGHTSVYWYQQALGLGLQFLLWYDEGEERNRGNFPPRFSGRQFPNYSSELNVNALELEDSALYLCASSSGTSGRATDTQYFGPGTRLTVL.

This sequence joins TRBV30 and TRBJ1-3, with a weak D call TRBD1 (6 bases). This CDR3 comprises 15 residues. Trimming removed 3 bases from V and 2 bases from J, with 14 bases in between. CDR1 is GTSNPN, CDR2 SVGIG, per germline (reference sequence). This chain's CDR3 is CAWRSLGAAGNTIYF. The CDR3 nucleotides read TGTGCCTGGAGGTCCTTGGGGGCGGCTGGAAACACCATATATTTT.

The V call is TRBV19, the J call TRBJ1-6; unclear D gene. V was pared by 4 bases and J by 9 bases, with 13 bases between. The germline gives CDR1 LNHDA, CDR2 SQIVND (reference sequence). The CDR3 totals 14 residues. CDR3 sequence: CASSTDWIRSPLHF. The CDR3 DNA reads as TGTGCCAGTAGTACTGACTGGATTCGTTCACCCCTCCACTTT. The full variable domain, rest sourced from reference TRBV19 and TRBJ1-6, is DGGITQSPKYLFRKEGQNVTLSCEQNLNHDAMYWYRQDPGQGLRLIYYSQIVNDFQKGDIAEGYSVSREKKESFPLTVTSAQKNPTAFYLCASSTDWIRSPLHFGNGTRLTVT.

The chain couples TRBV7-8 to TRBJ1-3, with TRBD1 as a possible D gene (6 bases). CDR1 and CDR2 from the germline V gene are SGHVS and FQNEAQ. The length of the CDR3 is 16 residues. The germline V and J ends were trimmed by 1 base and 1 base, with 11 bases remaining between them. In nucleotides, the CDR3 is TGTGCCAGCAGCTTAGACCAGGGGAATTCTGGAAACACCATATATTTT. Protein: CASSLDQGNSGNTIYF.

The chain is built from TRBV4-2 and TRBJ2-1, with TRBD2 matching 11 bases. CDR1 is LGHNA, CDR2 YNFKEQ, per germline. The CDR3 runs to 16 residues. J was trimmed by 6 bases and V by 0 bases; bases with no gene match: 4. CDR3 in DNA: TGTGCCAGCAGCCAAGATAGCGGGGGGGGTCGCAATGAGCAGTTCTTC. Amino acid sequence: CASSQDSGGGRNEQFF.